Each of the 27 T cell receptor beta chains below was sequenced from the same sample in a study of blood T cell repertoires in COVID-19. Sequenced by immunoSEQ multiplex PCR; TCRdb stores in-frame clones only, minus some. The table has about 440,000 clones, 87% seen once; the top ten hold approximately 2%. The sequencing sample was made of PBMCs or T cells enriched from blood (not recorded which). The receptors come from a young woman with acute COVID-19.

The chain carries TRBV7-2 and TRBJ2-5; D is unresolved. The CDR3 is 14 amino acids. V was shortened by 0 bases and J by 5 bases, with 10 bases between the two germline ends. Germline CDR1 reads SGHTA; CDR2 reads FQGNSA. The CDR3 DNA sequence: TGTGCCAGCAGCTTAGCCGCCGCGATTGAGACCCAGTACTTC. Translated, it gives CASSLAAAIETQYF.

In DNA form, the CDR3 reads TGTGCCAGCAGTAGGGACAGTCTCCAAGAGACCCAGTACTTC. Its protein is CASSRDSLQETQYF. The V call is TRBV6-2 or TRBV6-3, the J call TRBJ2-5; the match to TRBD1 covers 7 bases. Trimming removed 5 bases from V and 1 base from J; junction bases left unmatched: 4. Germline CDR1 reads MNHEY; CDR2 reads SVGEGT. CDR3 length: 14 residues.

Written as DNA, the CDR3 is TGTGCCAGCAGTAAACAGGGTGGGAGCAATCAGCCCCAGCATTTT. Its protein product is CASSKQGGSNQPQHF. The chain combines TRBV28 with TRBJ1-5; D might be TRBD1 (6 bases). The CDR3 spans 15 residues. Germline-derived CDR1 and CDR2 are MDHEN and SYDVKM. Trimming took 5 bases from V and 1 from J, leaving 12 bases between them.

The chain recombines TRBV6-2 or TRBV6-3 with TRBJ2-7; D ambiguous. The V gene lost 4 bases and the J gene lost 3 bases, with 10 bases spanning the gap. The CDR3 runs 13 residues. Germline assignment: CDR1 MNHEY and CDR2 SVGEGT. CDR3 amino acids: CASSFETNYEQYF. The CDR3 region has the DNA TGTGCCAGCAGTTTTGAGACAAACTACGAGCAGTACTTC.

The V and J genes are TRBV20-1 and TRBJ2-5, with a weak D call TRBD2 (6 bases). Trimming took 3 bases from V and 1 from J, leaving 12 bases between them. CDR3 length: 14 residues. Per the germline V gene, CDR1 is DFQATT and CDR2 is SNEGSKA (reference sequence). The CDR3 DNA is TGCAGTGCTAGTGATTGGGGACTCCAAGAGACCCAGTACTTC. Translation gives CSASDWGLQETQYF.

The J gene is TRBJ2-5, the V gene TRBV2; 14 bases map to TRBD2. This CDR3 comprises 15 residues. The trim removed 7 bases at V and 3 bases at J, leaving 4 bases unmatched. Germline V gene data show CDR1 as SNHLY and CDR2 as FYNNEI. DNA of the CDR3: TGTGCCAGCACGAAGGGACTAGCGGGAGAAGAGACCCAGTACTTC. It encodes CASTKGLAGEETQYF. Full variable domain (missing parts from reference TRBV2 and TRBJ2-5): EPEVTQTPSHQVTQMGQEVILRCVPISNHLYFYWYRQILGQKVEFLVSFYNNEISEKSEIFDDQFSVERPDGSNFTLKIRSTKLEDSAMYFCASTKGLAGEETQYFGPGTRLLVL.

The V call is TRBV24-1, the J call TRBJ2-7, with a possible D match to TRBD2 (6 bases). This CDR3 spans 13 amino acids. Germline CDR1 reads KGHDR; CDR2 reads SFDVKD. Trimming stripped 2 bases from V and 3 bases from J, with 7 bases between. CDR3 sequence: CATSDSGSYEQYF. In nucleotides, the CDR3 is TGTGCCACCAGTGATTCCGGGAGCTACGAGCAGTACTTC.

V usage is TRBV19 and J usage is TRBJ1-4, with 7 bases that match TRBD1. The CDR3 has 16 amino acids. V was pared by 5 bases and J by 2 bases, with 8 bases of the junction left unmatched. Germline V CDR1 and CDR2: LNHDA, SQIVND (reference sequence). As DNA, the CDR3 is TGTGCCAGTAGTGCCCCCAGGGGGGTTACTAATGAAAAACTGTTTTTT. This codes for CASSAPRGVTNEKLFF.

The CDR3 DNA is TGTGCCAGCTCACCGACCCTTGGACAGGGGGTCACTGAAGCTTTCTTT. Protein product: CASSPTLGQGVTEAFF. V and J are TRBV18 and TRBJ1-1, with 10 bases identical to TRBD1. CDR1 is KGHSH and CDR2 is LQKENI in the germline V gene. The V segment lost 3 bases and the J segment 4 bases; nucleotides outside the gene matches: 8. The CDR3 has 16 amino acids.

CDR3 sequence: CASSQVQGNQPQHF. CDR3 DNA sequence: TGCGCCAGCAGTCAAGTACAGGGGAATCAGCCCCAGCATTTT. The chain links TRBV23-1 to TRBJ1-5, with 7 positions matching TRBD1. TRBV23-1 is an ORF; its function is uncertain. The CDR3 totals 14 residues. The trim removed 2 bases at V and 4 bases at J, leaving 2 bases unmatched.

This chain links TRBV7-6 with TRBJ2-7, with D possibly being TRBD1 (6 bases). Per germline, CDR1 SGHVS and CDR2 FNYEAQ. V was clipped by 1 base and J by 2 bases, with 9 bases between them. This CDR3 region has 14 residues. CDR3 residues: CASSLGDIPYEQYF. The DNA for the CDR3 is TGTGCCAGCAGCTTAGGGGACATTCCCTACGAGCAGTACTTC.

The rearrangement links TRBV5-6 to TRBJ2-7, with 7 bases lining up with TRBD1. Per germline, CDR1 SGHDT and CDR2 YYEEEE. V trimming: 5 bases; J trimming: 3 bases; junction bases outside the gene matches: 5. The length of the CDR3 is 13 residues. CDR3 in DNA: TGTGCCAGCAGATCGGACAGGATCTACGAGCAGTACTTC. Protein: CASRSDRIYEQYF.

The CDR3 is CASSLAGDTGELFF. The CDR3 DNA reads as TGTGCCAGCTCCTTAGCGGGAGACACCGGGGAGCTGTTTTTT. The genes are TRBV18 and TRBJ2-2, with 9 positions matching TRBD2. Per the germline V gene, CDR1 is KGHSH and CDR2 is LQKENI. The ends lost 6 bases at V and 3 bases at J; junction bases unmatched: 2. The CDR3 has 14 residues.

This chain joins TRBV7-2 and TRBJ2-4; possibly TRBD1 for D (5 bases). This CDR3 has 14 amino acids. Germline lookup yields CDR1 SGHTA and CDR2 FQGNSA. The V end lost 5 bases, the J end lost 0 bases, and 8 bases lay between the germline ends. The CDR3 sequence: CASSRTRAKNIQYF. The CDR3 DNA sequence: TGTGCCAGCAGCCGGACACGAGCCAAAAACATTCAGTACTTC.

CDR3 sequence reads: CASSHPPGQNMNTEAFF. The CDR3 nucleotides read TGCGCCAGCAGCCATCCACCGGGACAGAATATGAACACTGAAGCTTTCTTT. The chain has TRBV4-1 and TRBJ1-1; TRBD1 aligns across 7 bases. Germline V CDR1 and CDR2: MGHRA, YSYEKL. The CDR3 is 17 residues long. V lost 3 bases to trimming and J lost 0 bases; unmatched junction nucleotides: 10.

CDR3 sequence (DNA): TGTGCCAGCAGCCCCTGGACAGGGAGAATGAACACTGAAGCTTTCTTT. Encoded protein: CASSPWTGRMNTEAFF. The chain is built from TRBV14 and TRBJ1-1; 8 bases agree with TRBD1. The CDR3 sequence is 16 residues long. Looked up from germline, CDR1 is SGHDN and CDR2 is FVKESK. The V and J ends lost 4 bases and 0 bases, in that order; junction bases with no gene match: 7.

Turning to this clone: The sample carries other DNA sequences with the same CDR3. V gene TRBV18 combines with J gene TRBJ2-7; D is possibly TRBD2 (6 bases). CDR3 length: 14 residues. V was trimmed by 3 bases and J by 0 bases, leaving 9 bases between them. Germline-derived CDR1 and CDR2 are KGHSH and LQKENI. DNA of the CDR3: TGTGCCAGCTCACCCTCCGGGGGCTCCTACGAGCAGTACTTC. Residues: CASSPSGGSYEQYF.

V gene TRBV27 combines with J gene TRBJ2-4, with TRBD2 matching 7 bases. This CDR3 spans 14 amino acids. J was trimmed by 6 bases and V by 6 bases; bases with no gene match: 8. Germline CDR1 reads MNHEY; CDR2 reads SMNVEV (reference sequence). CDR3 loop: CASSQRLALNIQYF. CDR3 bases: TGTGCCAGCAGCCAGCGACTAGCCTTAAACATTCAGTACTTC.

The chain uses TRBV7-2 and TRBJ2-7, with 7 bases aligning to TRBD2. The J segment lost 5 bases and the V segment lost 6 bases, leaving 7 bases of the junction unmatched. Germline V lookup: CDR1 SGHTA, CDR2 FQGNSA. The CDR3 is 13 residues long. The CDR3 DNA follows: TGTGCCAGCAGATCAGCCGCGGGAGACGAGCAGTACTTC. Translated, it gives CASRSAAGDEQYF.

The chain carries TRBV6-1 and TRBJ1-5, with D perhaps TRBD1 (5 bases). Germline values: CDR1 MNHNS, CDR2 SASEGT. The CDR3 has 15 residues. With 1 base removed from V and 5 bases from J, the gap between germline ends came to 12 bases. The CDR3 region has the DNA TGTGCCAGCAGTGAAGTAGGGGTAGGCGATCAGCCCCAGCATTTT. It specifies CASSEVGVGDQPQHF.

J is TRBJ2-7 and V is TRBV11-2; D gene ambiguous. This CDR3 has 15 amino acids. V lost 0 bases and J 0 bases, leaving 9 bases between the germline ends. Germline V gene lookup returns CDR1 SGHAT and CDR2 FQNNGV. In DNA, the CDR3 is TGTGCCAGCAGCTTAGATTTCGTTAGCTCCTACGAGCAGTACTTC. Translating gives CASSLDFVSSYEQYF.

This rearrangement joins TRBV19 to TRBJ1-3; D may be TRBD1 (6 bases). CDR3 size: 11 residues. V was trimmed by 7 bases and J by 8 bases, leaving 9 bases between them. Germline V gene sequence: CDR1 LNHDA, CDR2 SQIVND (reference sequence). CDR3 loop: CASIRGYTIYF. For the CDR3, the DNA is TGTGCCAGTATCAGGGGCTACACCATATATTTT.

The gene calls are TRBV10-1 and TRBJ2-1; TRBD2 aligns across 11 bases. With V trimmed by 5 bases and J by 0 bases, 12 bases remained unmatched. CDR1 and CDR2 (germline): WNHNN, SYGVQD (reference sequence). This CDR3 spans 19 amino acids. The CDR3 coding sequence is TGCGCCAGCAGTCGGACGACTAGCGGGACCCAGAGCTCCTACAATGAGCAGTTCTTC. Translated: CASSRTTSGTQSSYNEQFF.

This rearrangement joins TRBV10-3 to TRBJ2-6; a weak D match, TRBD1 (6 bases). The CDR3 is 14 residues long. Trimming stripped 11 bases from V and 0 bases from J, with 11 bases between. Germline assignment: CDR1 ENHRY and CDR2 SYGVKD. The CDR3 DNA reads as TGTGCCGGCAGGGGTCACTCTGGGGCCAACGTCCTGACTTTC. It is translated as CAGRGHSGANVLTF.

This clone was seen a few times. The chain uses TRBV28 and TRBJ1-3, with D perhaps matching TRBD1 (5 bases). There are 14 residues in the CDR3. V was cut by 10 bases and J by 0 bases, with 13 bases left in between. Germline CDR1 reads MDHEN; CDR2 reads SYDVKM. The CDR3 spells CATRDFNSGNTIYF. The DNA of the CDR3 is TGTGCCACCAGGGACTTCAACTCTGGAAACACCATATATTTT.

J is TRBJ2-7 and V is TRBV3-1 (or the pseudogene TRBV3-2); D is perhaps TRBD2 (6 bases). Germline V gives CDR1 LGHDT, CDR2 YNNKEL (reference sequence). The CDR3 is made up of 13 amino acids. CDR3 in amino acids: CASRLGGAYEQYF. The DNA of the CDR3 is TGTGCAAGCCGACTGGGGGGTGCCTACGAGCAGTACTTC.

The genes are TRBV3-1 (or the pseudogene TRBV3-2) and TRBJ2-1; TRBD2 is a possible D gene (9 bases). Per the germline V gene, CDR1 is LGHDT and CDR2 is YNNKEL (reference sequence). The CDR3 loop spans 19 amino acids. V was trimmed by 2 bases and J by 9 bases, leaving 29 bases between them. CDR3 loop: CASSQRTGFLVAGVGEQFF. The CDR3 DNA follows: TGTGCCAGCAGCCAAAGGACAGGGTTTCTAGTAGCGGGAGTTGGTGAGCAGTTCTTC.